Listed here is a single T cell receptor beta chain. The antigen is not known. Germline lookup yields CDR1 MDHEN and CDR2 SYDVKM. CDR3 length equals 18 residues. V shed 5 bases and J 5 bases; nucleotides not matched to a gene: 13. The entry originates in a study of T cell repertoires in cytomegalovirus infection. Study as a whole: Recently identified HLA-C-restricted CMV epitopes were used, and well-studied HLA-B-restricted CMV epitopes were used as well. CMV infection plus the matching HLA type was flagged by public TCR beta signatures. Study-wide points: Frequencies of public TCR beta families were cumulated, and this identified carriers of CMV plus the relevant HLA.

TCRdb ran MiXCR on the reads and lists one entry per CDR3 protein. The repertoire consists of roughly 350,000 distinct CDR3 sequences, with 34% occurring once and the leading ten covering around an eighth. The chain joins TRBV28 to TRBJ2-5; 14 nucleotides line up with TRBD2. The receptor comes from a human donor in good health (CMV status not recorded). Some clones in this sample may be carry-over from other donors' samples. The sample consisted of cultured PBMCs, taken from culture after CMV antigen stimulation. CDR3 DNA sequence: TGTGCCAGCAGTCCCTCGGGACTAGCGGGAGCGCGGGCGGAGACCCAGTACTTC. As protein: CASSPSGLAGARAETQYF.